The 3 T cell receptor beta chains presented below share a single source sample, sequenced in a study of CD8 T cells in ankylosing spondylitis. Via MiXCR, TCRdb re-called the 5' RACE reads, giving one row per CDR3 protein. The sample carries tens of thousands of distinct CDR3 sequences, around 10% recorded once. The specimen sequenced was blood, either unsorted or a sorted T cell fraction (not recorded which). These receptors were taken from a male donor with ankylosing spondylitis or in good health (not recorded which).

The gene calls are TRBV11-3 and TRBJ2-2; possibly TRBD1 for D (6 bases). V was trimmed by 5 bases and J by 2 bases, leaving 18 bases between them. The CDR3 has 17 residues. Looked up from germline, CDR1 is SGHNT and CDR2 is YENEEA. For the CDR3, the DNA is TGTGCCAGCAGCCAAGTACGGGACACCCTCAACACCGGGGAGCTGTTTTTT. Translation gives CASSQVRDTLNTGELFF. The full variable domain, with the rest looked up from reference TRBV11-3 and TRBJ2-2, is EAGVVQSPRYKIIEKKQPVAFWCNPISGHNTLYWYLQNLGQGPELLIRYENEEAVDDSQLPKDRFSAERLKGVDSTLKIQPAELGDSAVYLCASSQVRDTLNTGELFFGEGSRLTVL.

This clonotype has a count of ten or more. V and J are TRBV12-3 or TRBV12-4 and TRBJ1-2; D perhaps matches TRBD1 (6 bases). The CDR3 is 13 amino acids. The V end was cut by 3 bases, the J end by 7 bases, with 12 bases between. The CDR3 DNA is TGTGCCAGCAGTTTGAGGGGGTTGGGTGGCTACACCTTC. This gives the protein CASSLRGLGGYTF.

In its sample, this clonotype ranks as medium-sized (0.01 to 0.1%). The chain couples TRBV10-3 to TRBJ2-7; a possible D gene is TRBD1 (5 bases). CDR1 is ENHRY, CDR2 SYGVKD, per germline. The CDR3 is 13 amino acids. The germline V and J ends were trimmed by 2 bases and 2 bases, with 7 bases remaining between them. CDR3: CAISEQGPYEQYF. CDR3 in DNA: TGTGCCATCAGTGAGCAGGGCCCCTACGAGCAGTACTTC.